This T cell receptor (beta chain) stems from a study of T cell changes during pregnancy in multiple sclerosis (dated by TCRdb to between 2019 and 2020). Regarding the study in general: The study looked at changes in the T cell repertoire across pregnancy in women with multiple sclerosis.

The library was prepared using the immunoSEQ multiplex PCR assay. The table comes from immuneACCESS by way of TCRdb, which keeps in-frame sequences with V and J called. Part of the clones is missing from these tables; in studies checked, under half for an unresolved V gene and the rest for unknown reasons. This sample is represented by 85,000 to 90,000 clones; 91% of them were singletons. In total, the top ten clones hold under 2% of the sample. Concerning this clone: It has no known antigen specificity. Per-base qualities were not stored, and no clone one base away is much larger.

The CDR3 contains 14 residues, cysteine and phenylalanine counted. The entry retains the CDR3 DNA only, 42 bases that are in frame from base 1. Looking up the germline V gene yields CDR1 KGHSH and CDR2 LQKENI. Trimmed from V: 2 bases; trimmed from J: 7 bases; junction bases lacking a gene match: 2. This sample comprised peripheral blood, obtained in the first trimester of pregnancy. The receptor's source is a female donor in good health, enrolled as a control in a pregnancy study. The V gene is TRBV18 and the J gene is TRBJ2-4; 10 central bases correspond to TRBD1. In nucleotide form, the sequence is TGTGCCAGCTCACCAATGGGACAGGGGAACATTCAGTACTTC. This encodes CASSPMGQGNIQYF. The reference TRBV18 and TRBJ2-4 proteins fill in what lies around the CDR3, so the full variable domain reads NAGVMQNPRHLVRRRGQEARLRCSPMKGHSHVYWYRQLPEEGLKFMVYLQKENIIDESGMPKERFSAEFPKEGPSILRIQQVVRGDSAAYFCASSPMGQGNIQYFGAGTRLSVL.